This is a list of T cell receptor beta chains from one sample in a study of glioma-infiltrating T cells after dendritic cell vaccination. The protocol was immunoSEQ multiplex PCR, while the TCRdb copy is restricted to in-frame clones and leaves out a portion. The sample holds approximately 67,000 clones; around 81% are singletons and the top ten take 7.9%. This material consisted of blood, taken before dendritic cell vaccination. These TCRs come from a human donor with glioblastoma. CDR3s include the opening cysteine and the closing phenylalanine or tryptophan. Fields, in order: CDR3 protein, CDR3 DNA, J gene, D gene, clone size, V gene. The D gene is left open where the match is weak. Clone size is stated in some rows and not others, as once, few, many or a class when expanded.

cdr3_aa: CASSELRDREVGEKLFF
cdr3_nt: TGTGCCAGCAGTGAGCTACGGGACAGGGAAGTAGGAGAAAAACTGTTTTTT
j_call: TRBJ1-4
d_call: TRBD1
clone_size: .
v_call: TRBV6-1

cdr3_aa: CASSLTPGDGYGYTF
cdr3_nt: TGTGCCAGCAGCTTAACCCCAGGGGACGGTTATGGCTACACCTTC
j_call: TRBJ1-2
d_call: .
clone_size: .
v_call: TRBV7-3

cdr3_aa: CASGLGQLSYNEQFF
cdr3_nt: TGTGCTAGTGGTTTGGGACAACTTTCCTACAATGAGCAGTTCTTC
j_call: TRBJ2-1
d_call: .
clone_size: few
v_call: TRBV12-5

cdr3_aa: CASSLGPGLAGGPNEQFF
cdr3_nt: TGCGCCAGCAGCTTGGGGCCGGGACTAGCGGGGGGCCCCAATGAGCAGTTCTTC
j_call: TRBJ2-1
d_call: TRBD2
clone_size: .
v_call: TRBV5-1

cdr3_aa: CASSSAGGATDTQYF
cdr3_nt: TGTGCCAGCAGCTCGGCGGGGGGCGCCACAGATACGCAGTATTTT
j_call: TRBJ2-3
d_call: TRBD2
clone_size: .
v_call: TRBV7-6

cdr3_aa: CASSSSGIDEQYF
cdr3_nt: TGTGCCAGCAGTTCTTCAGGGATAGACGAGCAGTACTTC
j_call: TRBJ2-7
d_call: .
clone_size: .
v_call: TRBV27

cdr3_aa: CASSQGTSGYEQYF
cdr3_nt: TGTGCCAGCAGCCAAGGGACTAGCGGCTACGAGCAGTACTTC
j_call: TRBJ2-7
d_call: TRBD2
clone_size: .
v_call: TRBV4-2

cdr3_aa: CASSTGQDTGELFF
cdr3_nt: TGTGCCAGCAGTACTGGACAGGACACCGGGGAGCTGTTTTTT
j_call: TRBJ2-2
d_call: TRBD1
clone_size: .
v_call: TRBV28

cdr3_aa: CAISTPGGSYTDTQYF
cdr3_nt: TGTGCCATCAGTACCCCCGGGGGTAGTTACACAGATACGCAGTATTTT
j_call: TRBJ2-3
d_call: .
clone_size: .
v_call: TRBV10-3

cdr3_aa: CASSTGGTLYNSPLHF
cdr3_nt: TGTGCCAGCAGCACGGGCGGGACTCTCTATAATTCACCCCTCCACTTT
j_call: TRBJ1-6
d_call: .
clone_size: .
v_call: TRBV7-9

cdr3_aa: CASSHYRDGTEAFF
cdr3_nt: TGTGCCAGCAGCCACTACAGGGATGGCACTGAAGCTTTCTTT
j_call: TRBJ1-1
d_call: .
clone_size: .
v_call: TRBV4-2

cdr3_aa: CASSLEGNQFF
cdr3_nt: TGCGCCAGCAGCTTGGAGGGGAATCAGTTCTTC
j_call: TRBJ2-1
d_call: .
clone_size: .
v_call: TRBV5-1

cdr3_aa: CASSLALLGQGRTGELFF
cdr3_nt: TGTGCCAGCAGCTTAGCGCTTCTCGGACAGGGACGAACCGGGGAGCTGTTTTTT
j_call: TRBJ2-2
d_call: TRBD1
clone_size: .
v_call: TRBV7-8

cdr3_aa: CASSYLTGELFF
cdr3_nt: TGTGCCAGCAGTTATTTAACCGGGGAGCTGTTTTTT
j_call: TRBJ2-2
d_call: .
clone_size: .
v_call: TRBV6-6

cdr3_aa: CASSLYTGGETQYF
cdr3_nt: TGTGCCAGCAGCTTGTATACGGGGGGAGAGACCCAGTACTTC
j_call: TRBJ2-5
d_call: TRBD2
clone_size: .
v_call: TRBV5-4

cdr3_aa: CASSLEGDRGSEAFF
cdr3_nt: TGCGCCAGCAGCTTGGAAGGGGACAGGGGATCTGAAGCTTTCTTT
j_call: TRBJ1-1
d_call: TRBD1
clone_size: .
v_call: TRBV5-1

cdr3_aa: CASSQDLQGITGELFF
cdr3_nt: TGCGCCAGCAGCCAAGACTTACAGGGGATCACCGGGGAGCTGTTTTTT
j_call: TRBJ2-2
d_call: TRBD1
clone_size: .
v_call: TRBV7-9

cdr3_aa: CASSVQQSNQPQHF
cdr3_nt: TGTGCCAGCAGCGTACAGCAGAGCAATCAGCCCCAGCATTTT
j_call: TRBJ1-5
d_call: .
clone_size: .
v_call: TRBV5-5

cdr3_aa: CATSTRATDTQYF
cdr3_nt: TGTGCCACCAGCACCCGAGCCACAGATACGCAGTATTTT
j_call: TRBJ2-3
d_call: .
clone_size: .
v_call: TRBV15

cdr3_aa: CASSYLDRVGTGELFF
cdr3_nt: TGTGCCAGCAGTTACCTGGACAGGGTGGGCACCGGGGAGCTGTTTTTT
j_call: TRBJ2-2
d_call: TRBD1
clone_size: .
v_call: TRBV6-6

cdr3_aa: CASSLVFRLQSYEQYF
cdr3_nt: TGTGCCAGCAGCTTAGTGTTCAGGCTCCAATCCTACGAGCAGTACTTC
j_call: TRBJ2-7
d_call: .
clone_size: .
v_call: TRBV7-9

cdr3_aa: CASSLQTGMNTEAFF
cdr3_nt: TGTGCCAGCAGCTTACAGACAGGAATGAACACTGAAGCTTTCTTT
j_call: TRBJ1-1
d_call: .
clone_size: .
v_call: TRBV11-2

cdr3_aa: CASSFGQGNTEAFF
cdr3_nt: TGTGCCAGCAGCTTCGGTCAGGGGAACACTGAAGCTTTCTTT
j_call: TRBJ1-1
d_call: .
clone_size: once
v_call: TRBV7-9

cdr3_aa: CAWRRGLAGGTDTQYF
cdr3_nt: TGTGCCTGGCGACGGGGACTAGCGGGGGGCACAGATACGCAGTATTTT
j_call: TRBJ2-3
d_call: TRBD2
clone_size: .
v_call: TRBV30

cdr3_aa: CASSLLDYGNTIYF
cdr3_nt: TGTGCCAGCAGCTTACTAGACTATGGAAACACCATATATTTT
j_call: TRBJ1-3
d_call: .
clone_size: .
v_call: TRBV7-9

cdr3_aa: CASSPPFTDTQYF
cdr3_nt: TGTGCCAGCAGCCCCCCCTTCACAGATACGCAGTATTTT
j_call: TRBJ2-3
d_call: .
clone_size: .
v_call: TRBV7-2

cdr3_aa: CASSLQLNTEAFF
cdr3_nt: TGTGCCAGCAGCTTACAGCTGAACACTGAAGCTTTCTTT
j_call: TRBJ1-1
d_call: .
clone_size: .
v_call: TRBV5-5

cdr3_aa: CASSPYRRSTDTQYF
cdr3_nt: TGTGCCAGCAGTCCCTACAGGAGAAGCACAGATACGCAGTATTTT
j_call: TRBJ2-3
d_call: .
clone_size: .
v_call: TRBV6-1

cdr3_aa: CASSPRGLGSSGNTIYF
cdr3_nt: TGTGCCAGCAGCCCGAGGGGGCTGGGGAGCTCTGGAAACACCATATATTTT
j_call: TRBJ1-3
d_call: TRBD1
clone_size: once
v_call: TRBV7-6

cdr3_aa: CASSLSVVGEGRYYGYTF
cdr3_nt: TGTGCCAGCAGCCTAAGCGTCGTCGGAGAGGGAAGGTACTATGGCTACACCTTC
j_call: TRBJ1-2
d_call: .
clone_size: once
v_call: TRBV7-8

cdr3_aa: CASRRTSGANEQFF
cdr3_nt: TGTGCCAGCAGGAGAACTAGCGGGGCCAATGAGCAGTTCTTC
j_call: TRBJ2-1
d_call: TRBD2
clone_size: .
v_call: TRBV6-4

cdr3_aa: CASSTVQDNEQFF
cdr3_nt: TGTGCCAGTAGTACCGTACAAGACAATGAGCAGTTCTTC
j_call: TRBJ2-1
d_call: .
clone_size: .
v_call: TRBV19

cdr3_aa: CASSLGAGANGETQYF
cdr3_nt: TGTGCCAGCAGCTTAGGAGCGGGGGCGAACGGGGAGACCCAGTACTTC
j_call: TRBJ2-5
d_call: TRBD2
clone_size: .
v_call: TRBV11-2

cdr3_aa: CASSLEPPPYEQYF
cdr3_nt: TGTGCCAGCAGCTTAGAGCCCCCCCCCTACGAGCAGTACTTC
j_call: TRBJ2-7
d_call: .
clone_size: .
v_call: TRBV7-2

cdr3_aa: CASSQEENRGSYNSPLHF
cdr3_nt: TGTGCCAGCAGCCAAGAGGAGAACAGGGGCTCCTATAATTCACCCCTCCACTTT
j_call: TRBJ1-6
d_call: TRBD1
clone_size: .
v_call: TRBV4-2

cdr3_aa: CASSLITADEQYF
cdr3_nt: TGTGCCAGCAGCTTAATTACAGCCGACGAGCAGTACTTC
j_call: TRBJ2-7
d_call: .
clone_size: few
v_call: TRBV7-2

cdr3_aa: CASSAIAGNLNEQFF
cdr3_nt: TGTGCCAGCAGCGCCATAGCGGGGAACCTCAATGAGCAGTTCTTC
j_call: TRBJ2-1
d_call: TRBD2
clone_size: .
v_call: TRBV9

cdr3_aa: CASSLDGTGVNYGYTF
cdr3_nt: TGTGCCAGCAGCTTAGATGGGACAGGGGTTAACTATGGCTACACCTTC
j_call: TRBJ1-2
d_call: TRBD1
clone_size: .
v_call: TRBV7-8

cdr3_aa: CAWRTGGTGDTGELFF
cdr3_nt: TGTGCCTGGAGGACAGGGGGCACCGGGGACACCGGGGAGCTGTTTTTT
j_call: TRBJ2-2
d_call: TRBD1
clone_size: .
v_call: TRBV30